Below are 2 T cell receptor beta chains sequenced from a single sample in a study of regulatory T cells in long-lasting Graves disease. The time point here: persistent/refractory GD, antithyroid drugs over 5 years with positive TRAb. Construction of the TCR library relied on RNA isolated from PBMCs. Library construction for TCR beta used iRepertoire HTBI primers and Arm-PCR of CDR3 regions. TCRdb redid the calling of the multiplex PCR reads with MiXCR, one entry per CDR3 protein. The sample holds under 500,000 distinct CDR3 sequences, 20% seen once. Source: peripheral blood mononuclear cells (PBMCs), taken when the disease was refractory, from a patient treated with antithyroid drugs. All receptors derive from a female donor with Graves disease.

The chain carries TRBV25-1 and TRBJ2-6, with TRBD2 matching 8 bases. The CDR3 has 16 residues. Germline loops: CDR1 MGHDK, CDR2 SYGVNS. Trimming cost V 6 bases and J 1 base; bases outside gene matches: 5. As DNA, the CDR3 is TGTGCCAGCAGACATCCGGGGGGGTCTGGGGCCAACGTCCTGACTTTC. This encodes CASRHPGGSGANVLTF.

The rearrangement joins TRBV19 to TRBJ2-7; 8 bases fit TRBD1. V lost 3 bases, J lost 2 bases, and 6 bases stayed unmatched. The germline gives CDR1 LNHDA, CDR2 SQIVND (reference sequence). The CDR3 totals 15 residues. In DNA, the CDR3 is TGTGCCAGTAGTATTTTCGGACAGGGACCCTACGAGCAGTACTTC. It is translated as CASSIFGQGPYEQYF.